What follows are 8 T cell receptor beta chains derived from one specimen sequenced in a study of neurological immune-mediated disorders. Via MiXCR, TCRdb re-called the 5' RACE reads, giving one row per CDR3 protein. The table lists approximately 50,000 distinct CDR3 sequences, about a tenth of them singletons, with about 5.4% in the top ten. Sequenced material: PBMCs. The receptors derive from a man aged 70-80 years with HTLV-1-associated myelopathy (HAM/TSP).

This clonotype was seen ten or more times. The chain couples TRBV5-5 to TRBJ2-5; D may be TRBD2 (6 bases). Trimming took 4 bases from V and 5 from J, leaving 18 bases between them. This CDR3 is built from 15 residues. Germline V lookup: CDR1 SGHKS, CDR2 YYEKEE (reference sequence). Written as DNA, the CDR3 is TGTGCCAGCAGCGTGGCGACTAGTCTAGGGGAGACCCAGTACTTC. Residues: CASSVATSLGETQYF.

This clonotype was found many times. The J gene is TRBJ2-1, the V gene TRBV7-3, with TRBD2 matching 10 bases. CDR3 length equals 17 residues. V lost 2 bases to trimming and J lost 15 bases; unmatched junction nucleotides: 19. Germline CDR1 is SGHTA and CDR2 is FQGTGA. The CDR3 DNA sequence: TGTGCCAGCAGCTTATTACCGCGTCTAGCGGGAGAAGGGTCTCTGTTCTTC. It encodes CASSLLPRLAGEGSLFF. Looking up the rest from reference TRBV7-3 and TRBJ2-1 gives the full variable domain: GAGVSQTPSNKVTEKGKYVELRCDPISGHTALYWYRQSLGQGPEFLIYFQGTGAADDSGLPNDRFFAVRPEGSVSTLKIQRTERGDSAVYLCASSLLPRLAGEGSLFFGPGTRLTVL.

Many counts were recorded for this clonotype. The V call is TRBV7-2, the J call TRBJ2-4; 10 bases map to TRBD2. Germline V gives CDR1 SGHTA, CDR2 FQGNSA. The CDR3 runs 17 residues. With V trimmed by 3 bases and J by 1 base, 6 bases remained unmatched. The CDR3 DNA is TGTGCCAGCAGCTTGCGACCGGGACTAGCGGCCAAAAACATTCAGTACTTC. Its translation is CASSLRPGLAAKNIQYF.

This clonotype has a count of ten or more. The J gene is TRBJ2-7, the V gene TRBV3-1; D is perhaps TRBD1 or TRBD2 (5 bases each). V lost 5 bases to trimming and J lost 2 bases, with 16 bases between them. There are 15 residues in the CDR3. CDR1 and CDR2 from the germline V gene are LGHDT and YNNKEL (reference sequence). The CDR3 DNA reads TGTGCCAGCAGCGGAGGTCCGGGACCAACCTACGAGCAGTACTTC. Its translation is CASSGGPGPTYEQYF.

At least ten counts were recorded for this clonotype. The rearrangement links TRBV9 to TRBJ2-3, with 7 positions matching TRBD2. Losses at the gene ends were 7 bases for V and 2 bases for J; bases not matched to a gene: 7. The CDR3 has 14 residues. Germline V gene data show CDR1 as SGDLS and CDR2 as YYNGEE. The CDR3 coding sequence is TGTGCCAGCCGGGGAGGGACCCCCACAGATACGCAGTATTTT. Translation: CASRGGTPTDTQYF.

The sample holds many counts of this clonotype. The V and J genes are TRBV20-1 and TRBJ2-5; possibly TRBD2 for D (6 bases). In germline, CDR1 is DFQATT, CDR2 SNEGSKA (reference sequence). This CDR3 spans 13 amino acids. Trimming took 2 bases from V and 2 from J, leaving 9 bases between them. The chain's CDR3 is CSARRLAQETQYF. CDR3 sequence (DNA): TGCAGTGCTAGAAGGCTAGCGCAAGAGACCCAGTACTTC.

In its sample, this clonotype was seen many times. The CDR3 coding sequence is TGTGCCAGCAGCCAAGGCTCGGGGCAGGGGACAGAAAAACTGTTTTTT. Its protein product is CASSQGSGQGTEKLFF. The chain links TRBV4-2 to TRBJ1-4; D may be TRBD1 (6 bases). The germline V and J ends were trimmed by 1 base and 8 bases, with 17 bases remaining between them. This CDR3 is 16 amino acids long. Looked up from germline, CDR1 is LGHNA and CDR2 is YNFKEQ.

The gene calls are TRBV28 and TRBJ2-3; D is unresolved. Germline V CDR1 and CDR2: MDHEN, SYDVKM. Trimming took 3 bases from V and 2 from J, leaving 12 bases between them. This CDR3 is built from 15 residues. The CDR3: CASSFPPELTDTQYF. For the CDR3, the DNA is TGTGCCAGCAGTTTTCCCCCGGAACTCACAGATACGCAGTATTTT. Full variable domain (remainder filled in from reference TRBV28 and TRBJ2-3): DVKVTQSSRYLVKRTGEKVFLECVQDMDHENMFWYRQDPGLGLRLIYFSYDVKMKEKGDIPEGYSVSREKKERFSLILESASTNQTSMYLCASSFPPELTDTQYFGPGTRLTVL.